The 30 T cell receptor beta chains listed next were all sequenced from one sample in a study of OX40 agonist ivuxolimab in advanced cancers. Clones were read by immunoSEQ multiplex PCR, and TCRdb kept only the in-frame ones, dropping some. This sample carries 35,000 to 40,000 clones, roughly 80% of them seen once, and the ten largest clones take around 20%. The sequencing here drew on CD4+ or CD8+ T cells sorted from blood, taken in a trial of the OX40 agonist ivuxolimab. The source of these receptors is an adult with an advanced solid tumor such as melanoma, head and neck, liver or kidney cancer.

CDR3 in amino acids: CASSPIRGHDTGELFF. The CDR3 bases are TGTGCCAGCAGCCCTATCAGGGGGCACGACACCGGGGAGCTGTTTTTT. V is TRBV14 and J is TRBJ2-2; 8 positions agree with TRBD1. The CDR3 extends over 16 amino acids. CDR1 and CDR2 from the germline V gene are SGHDN and FVKESK. The junction had 7 bases not matched to a gene; V was cut back by 4 bases and J by 3 bases.

CDR3 sequence reads: CASRTGTSGRPANTGELFF. Here the CDR3 DNA reads TGTGCCAGCAGAACCGGGACTAGCGGGCGGCCGGCGAACACCGGGGAGCTGTTTTTT. The chain uses TRBV5-4 and TRBJ2-2; 12 bases are shared with TRBD2. V was pared by 5 bases and J by 0 bases, with 11 bases of the junction left unmatched. There are 19 residues in the CDR3. CDR1 is SGHNT, CDR2 YYREEE, per germline (reference sequence).

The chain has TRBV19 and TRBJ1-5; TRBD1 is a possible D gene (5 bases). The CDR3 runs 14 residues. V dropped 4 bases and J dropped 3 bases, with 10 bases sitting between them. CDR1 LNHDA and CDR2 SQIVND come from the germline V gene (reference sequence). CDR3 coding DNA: TGTGCCAGTAGTAGGGACCGAATCAATCAGCCCCAGCATTTT. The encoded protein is CASSRDRINQPQHF. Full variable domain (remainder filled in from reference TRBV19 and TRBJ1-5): DGGITQSPKYLFRKEGQNVTLSCEQNLNHDAMYWYRQDPGQGLRLIYYSQIVNDFQKGDIAEGYSVSREKKESFPLTVTSAQKNPTAFYLCASSRDRINQPQHFGDGTRLSIL.

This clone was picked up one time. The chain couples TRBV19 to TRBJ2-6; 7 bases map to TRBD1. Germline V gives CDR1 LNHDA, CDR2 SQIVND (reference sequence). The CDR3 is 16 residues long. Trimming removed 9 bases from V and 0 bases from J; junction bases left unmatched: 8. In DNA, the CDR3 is TGTGCCAGCGGGACAGATAATTTCTCTGGGGCCAACGTCCTGACTTTC. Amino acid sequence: CASGTDNFSGANVLTF.

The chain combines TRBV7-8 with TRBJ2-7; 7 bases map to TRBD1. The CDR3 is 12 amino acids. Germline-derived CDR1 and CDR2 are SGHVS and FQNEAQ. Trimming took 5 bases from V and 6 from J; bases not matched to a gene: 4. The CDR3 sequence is CASSRPGGEQYF. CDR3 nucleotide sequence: TGTGCCAGCAGCCGCCCAGGGGGCGAGCAGTACTTC.

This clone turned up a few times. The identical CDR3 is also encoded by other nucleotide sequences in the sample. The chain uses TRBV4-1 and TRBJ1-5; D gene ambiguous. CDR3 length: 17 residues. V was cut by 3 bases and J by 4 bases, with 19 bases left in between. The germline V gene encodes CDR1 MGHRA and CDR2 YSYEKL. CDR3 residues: CASSHKSTGDLNQPQHF. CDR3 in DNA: TGCGCCAGCAGCCACAAATCCACCGGAGATCTTAATCAGCCCCAGCATTTT.

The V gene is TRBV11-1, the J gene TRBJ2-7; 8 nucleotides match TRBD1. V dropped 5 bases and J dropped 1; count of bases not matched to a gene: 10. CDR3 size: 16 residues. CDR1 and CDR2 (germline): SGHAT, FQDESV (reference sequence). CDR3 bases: TGTGCCAGCAGCCGGATCCCAGGGGGCTCTTCCTACGAGCAGTACTTC. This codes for CASSRIPGGSSYEQYF. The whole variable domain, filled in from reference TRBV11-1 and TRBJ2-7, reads EAEVAQSPRYKITEKSQAVAFWCDPISGHATLYWYRQILGQGPELLVQFQDESVVDDSQLPKDRFSAERLKGVDSTLKIQPAELGDSAMYLCASSRIPGGSSYEQYFGPGTRLTVT.

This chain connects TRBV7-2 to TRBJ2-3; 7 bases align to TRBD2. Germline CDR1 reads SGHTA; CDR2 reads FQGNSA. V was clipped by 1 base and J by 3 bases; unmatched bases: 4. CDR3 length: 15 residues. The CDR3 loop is CASSLGAGDTDTQYF. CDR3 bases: TGTGCCAGCAGCTTAGGGGCGGGAGATACAGATACGCAGTATTTT.

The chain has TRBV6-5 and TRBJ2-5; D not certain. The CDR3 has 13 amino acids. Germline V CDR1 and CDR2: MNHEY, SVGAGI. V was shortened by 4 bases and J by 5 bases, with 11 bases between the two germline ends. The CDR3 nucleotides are TGTGCCAGCAGTTCCAGCACCTGGGAGACCCAGTACTTC. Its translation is CASSSSTWETQYF.

The CDR3 sequence is CASSSTGGGSDTQYF. The CDR3 DNA reads as TGTGCCAGCAGCTCTACAGGGGGTGGGTCAGATACGCAGTATTTT. V and J are TRBV7-3 and TRBJ2-3, with TRBD1 matching 8 bases. V was clipped by 4 bases and J by 4 bases; unmatched bases: 7. The CDR3 covers 15 residues. Per the germline V gene, CDR1 is SGHTA and CDR2 is FQGTGA.

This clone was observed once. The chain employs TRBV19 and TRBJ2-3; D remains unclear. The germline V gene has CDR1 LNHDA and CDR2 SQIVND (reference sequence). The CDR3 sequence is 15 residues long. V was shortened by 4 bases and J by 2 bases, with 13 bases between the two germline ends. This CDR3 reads CASSTQPIPTDTQYF. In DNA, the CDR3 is TGTGCCAGTAGTACTCAGCCGATACCCACAGATACGCAGTATTTT. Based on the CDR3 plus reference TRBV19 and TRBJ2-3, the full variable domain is DGGITQSPKYLFRKEGQNVTLSCEQNLNHDAMYWYRQDPGQGLRLIYYSQIVNDFQKGDIAEGYSVSREKKESFPLTVTSAQKNPTAFYLCASSTQPIPTDTQYFGPGTRLTVL.

The DNA for the CDR3 is TGTGCCAGCAGCCTAGACAGGGGGCGAAACTTGAATGAAAAACTGTTTTTT. It yields the protein CASSLDRGRNLNEKLFF. The V gene is TRBV28, the J gene TRBJ1-4; 10 positions agree with TRBD1. Germline V gene data show CDR1 as MDHEN and CDR2 as SYDVKM. V lost 6 bases, J lost 5 bases, and 12 bases stayed unmatched. The CDR3 sequence is 17 residues long.

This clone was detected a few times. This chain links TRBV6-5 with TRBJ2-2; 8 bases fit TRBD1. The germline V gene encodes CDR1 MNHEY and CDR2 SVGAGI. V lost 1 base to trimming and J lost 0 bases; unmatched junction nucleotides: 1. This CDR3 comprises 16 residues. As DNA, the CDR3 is TGTGCCAGCAGTTACTGGGGACAGGCGAACACCGGGGAGCTGTTTTTT. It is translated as CASSYWGQANTGELFF.

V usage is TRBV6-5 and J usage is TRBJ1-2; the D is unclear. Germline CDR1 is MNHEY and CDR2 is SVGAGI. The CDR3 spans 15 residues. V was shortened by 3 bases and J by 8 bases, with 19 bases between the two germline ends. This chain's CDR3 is CASSYAAEVFGGYTF. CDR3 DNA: TGTGCCAGCAGTTATGCCGCCGAAGTGTTTGGGGGCTACACCTTC.

CDR3 in DNA: TGTGCCAGCAGTTTAAGGGTTGTTGCCAGGGGGAGCAATCAGCCCCAGCATTTT. Its translation: CASSLRVVARGSNQPQHF. The chain carries TRBV27 and TRBJ1-5, with 7 positions matching TRBD1. The V gene end was trimmed by 2 bases and the J gene end by 1 base; junction bases not matched to a gene: 11. From germline, CDR1 is MNHEY and CDR2 SMNVEV (reference sequence). The CDR3 spans 18 residues.

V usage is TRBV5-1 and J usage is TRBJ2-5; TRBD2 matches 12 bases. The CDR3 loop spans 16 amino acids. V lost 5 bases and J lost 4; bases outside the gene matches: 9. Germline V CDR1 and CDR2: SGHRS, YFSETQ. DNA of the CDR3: TGCGCCAGCAGGTACCTAGCGGGAGGGCCAGCAGAGACCCAGTACTTC. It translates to CASRYLAGGPAETQYF.

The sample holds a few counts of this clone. The DNA for the CDR3 is TGTGCCAGCCGCCCGACAGTGAACACTGAAGCTTTCTTT. Its translation is CASRPTVNTEAFF. V and J are TRBV6-1 and TRBJ1-1; D is perhaps TRBD1 (5 bases). The CDR3 sequence is 13 residues long. V dropped 8 bases and J dropped 0 bases, with 10 bases sitting between them. Germline V gene sequence: CDR1 MNHNS, CDR2 SASEGT.

This CDR3 reads CASSVSSGIDTGELFF. In nucleotides, the CDR3 is TGTGCCAGCAGCGTCTCTAGCGGAATTGACACCGGGGAGCTGTTTTTT. This rearrangement joins TRBV9 to TRBJ2-2, with 7 bases fitting TRBD2. Per the germline V gene, CDR1 is SGDLS and CDR2 is YYNGEE. Germline trimming cut 2 bases from V and 3 bases from J; bases unmatched to any gene: 7. CDR3 length: 16 amino acids.

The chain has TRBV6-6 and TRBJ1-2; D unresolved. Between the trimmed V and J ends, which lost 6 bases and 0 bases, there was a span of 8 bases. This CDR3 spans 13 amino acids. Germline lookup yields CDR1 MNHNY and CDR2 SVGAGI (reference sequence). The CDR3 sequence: CASRRGANYGYTF. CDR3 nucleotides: TGTGCCAGCAGGCGCGGGGCTAACTATGGCTACACCTTC.

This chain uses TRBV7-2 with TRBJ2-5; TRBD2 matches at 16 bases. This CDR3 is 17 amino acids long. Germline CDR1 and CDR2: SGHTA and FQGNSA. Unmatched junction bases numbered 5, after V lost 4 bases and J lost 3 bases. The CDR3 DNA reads TGTGCCAGCAGCTACCAGGGACTAGCGGGGGGGGAAGAGACCCAGTACTTC. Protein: CASSYQGLAGGEETQYF.

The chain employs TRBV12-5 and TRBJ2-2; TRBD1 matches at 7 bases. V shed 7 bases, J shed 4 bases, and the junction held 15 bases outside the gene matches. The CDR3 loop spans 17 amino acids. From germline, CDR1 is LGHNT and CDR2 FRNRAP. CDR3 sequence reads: CASADFDREYSTGELFF. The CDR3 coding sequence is TGTGCTAGTGCCGATTTCGACAGGGAGTATTCCACCGGGGAGCTGTTTTTT.

CDR3 nucleotides: TGTGCCAGCAGCCCCCGGGGGATCCTGGAGACCCAGTACTTC. Its translation: CASSPRGILETQYF. J is TRBJ2-5 and V is TRBV7-6; the D gene is possibly TRBD2 (6 bases). This CDR3 is 14 amino acids long. Trimming removed 5 bases from V and 5 bases from J, with 15 bases in between. The germline V gene encodes CDR1 SGHVS and CDR2 FNYEAQ.

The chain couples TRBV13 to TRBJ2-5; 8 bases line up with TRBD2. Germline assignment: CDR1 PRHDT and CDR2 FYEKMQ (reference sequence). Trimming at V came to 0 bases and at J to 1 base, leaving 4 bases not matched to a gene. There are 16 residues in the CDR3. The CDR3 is CASSLGRGGAQETQYF. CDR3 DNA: TGTGCCAGCAGCTTAGGCCGGGGGGGGGCCCAAGAGACCCAGTACTTC.

This CDR3 reads CASSLFPEAFF. The CDR3 coding sequence is TGTGCCAGCAGCTTGTTCCCTGAAGCTTTCTTT. The chain is built from TRBV5-8 and TRBJ1-1; D gene uncertain. Between the trimmed V and J ends, which lost 1 base and 6 bases, there was a span of 4 bases. The length of the CDR3 is 11 residues. In germline, CDR1 is SGHTS, CDR2 YDEGEE.

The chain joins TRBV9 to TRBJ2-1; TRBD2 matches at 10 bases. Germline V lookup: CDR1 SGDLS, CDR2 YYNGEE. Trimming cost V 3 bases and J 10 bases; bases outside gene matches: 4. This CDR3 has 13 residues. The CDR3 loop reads CASSATSGSEQFF. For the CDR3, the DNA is TGTGCCAGCAGCGCGACTAGCGGGTCGGAGCAGTTCTTC.

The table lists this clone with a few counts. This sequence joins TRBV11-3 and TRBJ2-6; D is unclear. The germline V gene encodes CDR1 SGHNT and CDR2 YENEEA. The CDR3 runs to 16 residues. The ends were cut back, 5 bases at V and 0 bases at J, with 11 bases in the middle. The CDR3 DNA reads TGTGCCAGCAGCCCTAGAAACCCCTCTGGGGCCAACGTCCTGACTTTC. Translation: CASSPRNPSGANVLTF.

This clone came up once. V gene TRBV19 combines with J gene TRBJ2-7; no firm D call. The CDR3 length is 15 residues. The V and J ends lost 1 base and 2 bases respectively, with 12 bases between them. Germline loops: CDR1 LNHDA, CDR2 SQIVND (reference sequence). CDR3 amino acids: CASSIAGMGTYEQYF. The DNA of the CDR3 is TGTGCCAGTAGTATAGCAGGAATGGGGACCTACGAGCAGTACTTC.

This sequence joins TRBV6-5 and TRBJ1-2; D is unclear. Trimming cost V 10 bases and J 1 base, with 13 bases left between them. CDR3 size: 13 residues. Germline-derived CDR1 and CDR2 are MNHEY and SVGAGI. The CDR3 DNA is TGTGCCACCTATTCCGAATTTAACTATGGCTACACCTTC. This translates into CATYSEFNYGYTF.

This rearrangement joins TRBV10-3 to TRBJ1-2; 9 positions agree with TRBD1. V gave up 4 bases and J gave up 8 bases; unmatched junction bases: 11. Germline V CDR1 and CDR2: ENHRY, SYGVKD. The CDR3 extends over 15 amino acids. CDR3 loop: CAISVDRGGATGYTF. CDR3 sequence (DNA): TGTGCCATCAGTGTGGACAGGGGAGGAGCTACGGGCTACACCTTC.

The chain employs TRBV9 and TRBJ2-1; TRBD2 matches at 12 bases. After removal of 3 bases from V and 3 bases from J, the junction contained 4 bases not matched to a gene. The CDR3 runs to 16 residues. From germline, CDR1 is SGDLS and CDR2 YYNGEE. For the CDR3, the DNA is TGTGCCAGCAGCGGCGGGACTAGCGGGCACTACAATGAGCAGTTCTTC. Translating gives CASSGGTSGHYNEQFF.